This record concerns one T cell receptor (beta chain) sequence. No antigen is known for it. This entry belongs to a study of radiation and T cells in renal cell carcinoma. Time point of the sample: baseline pretreatment blood. Treatment noted: 15 Gy SBRT to primary tumor, nephrectomy 4 weeks later. Profiled with immunoSEQ multiplex PCR; TCRdb holds only in-frame clones, not every one. The table records 50,000 to 75,000 clones, around 72% of them present only once. Regarding the study as a whole: From baseline, blood top tumor clonotypes peaked at 2 weeks post-radiation. Baseline intratumoral clonotype presence is unknown without pretreatment biopsies.

Germline-derived CDR1 and CDR2 are MNHNS and SASEGT. The CDR3 runs to 14 residues. The germline V and J ends were trimmed by 2 bases and 8 bases, with 14 bases remaining between them. The source of this sequence is a man aged 60-69 years with renal cell carcinoma. The chain carries TRBV6-1 and TRBJ2-3, with a weak D call TRBD1 (5 bases). The source was blood, collected from a patient whose treatment included radiotherapy and nephrectomy. The CDR3 reads CASSEIGVVGTQYF. In DNA form, the CDR3 reads TGTGCCAGCAGTGAAATAGGGGTGGTTGGTACGCAGTATTTT.